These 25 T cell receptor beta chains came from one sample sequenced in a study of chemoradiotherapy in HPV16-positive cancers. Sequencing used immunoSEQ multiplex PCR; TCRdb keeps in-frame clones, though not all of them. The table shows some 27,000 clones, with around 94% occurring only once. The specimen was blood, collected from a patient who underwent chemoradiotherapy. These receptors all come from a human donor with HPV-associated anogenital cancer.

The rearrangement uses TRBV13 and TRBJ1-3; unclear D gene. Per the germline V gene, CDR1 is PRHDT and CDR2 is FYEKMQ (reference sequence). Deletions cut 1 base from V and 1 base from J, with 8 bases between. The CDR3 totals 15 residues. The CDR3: CASSLDSGSGNTIYF. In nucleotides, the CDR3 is TGTGCCAGCAGCTTAGATTCAGGTTCTGGAAACACCATATATTTT.

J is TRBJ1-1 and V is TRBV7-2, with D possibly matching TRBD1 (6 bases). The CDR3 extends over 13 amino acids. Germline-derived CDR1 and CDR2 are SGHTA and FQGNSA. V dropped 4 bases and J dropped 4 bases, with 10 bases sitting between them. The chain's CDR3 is CASSSQGSTEAFF. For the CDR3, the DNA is TGTGCCAGCAGCTCACAGGGAAGCACTGAAGCTTTCTTT.

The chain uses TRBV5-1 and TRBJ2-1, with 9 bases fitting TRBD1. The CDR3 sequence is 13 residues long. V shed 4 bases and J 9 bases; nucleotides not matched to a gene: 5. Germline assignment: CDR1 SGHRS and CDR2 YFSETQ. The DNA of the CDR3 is TGCGCCAGCAGCGTGGGACAGGGCACTGAGCAGTTCTTC. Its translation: CASSVGQGTEQFF.

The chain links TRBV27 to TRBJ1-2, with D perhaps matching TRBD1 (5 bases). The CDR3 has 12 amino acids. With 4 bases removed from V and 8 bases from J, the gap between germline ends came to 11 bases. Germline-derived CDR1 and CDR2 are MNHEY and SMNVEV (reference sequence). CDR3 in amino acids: CASSSPGGGYTF. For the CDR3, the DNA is TGTGCCAGCAGTTCTCCGGGGGGAGGCTACACCTTC.

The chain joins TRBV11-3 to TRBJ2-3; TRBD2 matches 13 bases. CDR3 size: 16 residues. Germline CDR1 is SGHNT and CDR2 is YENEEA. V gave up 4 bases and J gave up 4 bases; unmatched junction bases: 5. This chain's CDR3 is CASSSSGLAGADTQYF. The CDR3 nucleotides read TGTGCCAGCAGCTCAAGCGGACTAGCGGGGGCAGATACGCAGTATTTT.

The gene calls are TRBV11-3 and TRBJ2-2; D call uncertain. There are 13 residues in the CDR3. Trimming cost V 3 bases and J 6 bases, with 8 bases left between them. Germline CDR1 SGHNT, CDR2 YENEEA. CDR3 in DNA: TGTGCCAGCAGCTTCCGTGGAGCCGGGGAGCTGTTTTTT. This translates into CASSFRGAGELFF.

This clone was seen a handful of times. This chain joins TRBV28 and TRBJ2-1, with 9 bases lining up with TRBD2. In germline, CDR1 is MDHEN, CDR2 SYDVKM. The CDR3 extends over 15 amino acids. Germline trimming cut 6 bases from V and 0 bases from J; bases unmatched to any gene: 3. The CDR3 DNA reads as TGTGCCAGCAGATTAGCGGGAGCCTCCTACAATGAGCAGTTCTTC. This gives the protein CASRLAGASYNEQFF.

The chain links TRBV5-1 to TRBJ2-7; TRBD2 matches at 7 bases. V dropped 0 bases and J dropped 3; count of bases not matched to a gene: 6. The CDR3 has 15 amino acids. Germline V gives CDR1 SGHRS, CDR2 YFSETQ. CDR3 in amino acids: CASSLAGGFGYEQYF. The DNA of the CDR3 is TGCGCCAGCAGCTTGGCCGGGGGGTTCGGCTACGAGCAGTACTTC.

The CDR3 DNA sequence: TGCGCCAGCAGCCAAGGACAGGGGGCTAATGAAAAACTGTTTTTT. Its protein product is CASSQGQGANEKLFF. The V and J genes are TRBV4-1 and TRBJ1-4, with 9 bases that match TRBD1. Unmatched junction bases numbered 0, after V lost 1 base and J lost 3 bases. Germline V gives CDR1 MGHRA, CDR2 YSYEKL. The CDR3 sequence is 15 residues long.

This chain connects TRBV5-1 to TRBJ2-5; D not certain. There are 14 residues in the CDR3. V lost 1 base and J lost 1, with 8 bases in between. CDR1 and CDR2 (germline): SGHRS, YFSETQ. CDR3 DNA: TGCGCCAGCAGCTTGACAGCCCCCCAAGAGACCCAGTACTTC. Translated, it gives CASSLTAPQETQYF. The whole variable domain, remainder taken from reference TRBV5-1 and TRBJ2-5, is KAGVTQTPRYLIKTRGQQVTLSCSPISGHRSVSWYQQTPGQGLQFLFEYFSETQRNKGNFPGRFSGRQFSNSRSEMNVSTLELGDSALYLCASSLTAPQETQYFGPGTRLLVL.

CDR3 DNA: TGTGCCAGCAGCCAAGGGGACTACAGGGACATTCAGTACTTC. Protein: CASSQGDYRDIQYF. This chain uses TRBV14 with TRBJ2-4; maybe TRBD2 (7 bases). Per germline, CDR1 SGHDN and CDR2 FVKESK. The V and J ends lost 1 base and 8 bases respectively, with 12 bases between them. This CDR3 has 14 amino acids.

The CDR3 nucleotides read TGTGCCAGCAGCTTCAGTGCAGGAGGGGGCGAGCAGTACTTC. This gives the protein CASSFSAGGGEQYF. The chain employs TRBV11-2 and TRBJ2-7, with D tentatively TRBD1 or TRBD2 (6 bases each). This CDR3 is built from 14 residues. Germline V gives CDR1 SGHAT, CDR2 FQNNGV. Trimming cost V 3 bases and J 6 bases, with 15 bases left between them.

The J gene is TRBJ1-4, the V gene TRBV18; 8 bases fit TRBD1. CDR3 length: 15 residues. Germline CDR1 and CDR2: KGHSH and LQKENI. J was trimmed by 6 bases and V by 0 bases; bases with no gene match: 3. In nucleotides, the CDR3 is TGTGCCAGCTCACCACCCTTACAGGGGGATGAAAAACTGTTTTTT. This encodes CASSPPLQGDEKLFF.

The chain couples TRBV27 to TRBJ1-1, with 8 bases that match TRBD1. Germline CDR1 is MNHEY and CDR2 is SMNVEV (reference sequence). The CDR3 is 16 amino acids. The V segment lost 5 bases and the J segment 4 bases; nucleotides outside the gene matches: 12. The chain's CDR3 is CASSPYAGGGGTEAFF. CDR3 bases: TGTGCCAGCAGTCCATACGCAGGGGGCGGCGGCACTGAAGCTTTCTTT.

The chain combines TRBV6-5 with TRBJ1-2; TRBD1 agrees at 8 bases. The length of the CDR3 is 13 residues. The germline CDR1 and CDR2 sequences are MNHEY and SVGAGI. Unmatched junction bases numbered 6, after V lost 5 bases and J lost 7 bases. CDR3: CASSKQGVVGYTF. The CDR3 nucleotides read TGTGCCAGCAGTAAACAGGGGGTGGTTGGCTACACCTTC.

This CDR3 is CASRDRPNEKLFF. The CDR3 DNA sequence: TGTGCCAGCAGGGACAGGCCGAATGAAAAACTGTTTTTT. V gene TRBV2 combines with J gene TRBJ1-4; 7 positions match TRBD1. The germline gives CDR1 SNHLY, CDR2 FYNNEI. J was trimmed by 5 bases and V by 6 bases; bases with no gene match: 3. The CDR3 has 13 amino acids.

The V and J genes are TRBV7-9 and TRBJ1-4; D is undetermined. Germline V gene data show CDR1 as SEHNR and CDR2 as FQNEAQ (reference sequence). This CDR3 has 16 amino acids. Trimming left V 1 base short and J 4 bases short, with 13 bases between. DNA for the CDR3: TGTGCCAGCAGCTTAGTATCGGGCTGGCGTAATGAAAAACTGTTTTTT. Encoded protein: CASSLVSGWRNEKLFF. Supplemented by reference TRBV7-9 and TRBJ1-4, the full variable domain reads DTGVSQNPRHKITKRGQNVTFRCDPISEHNRLYWYRQTLGQGPEFLTYFQNEAQLEKSRLLSDRFSAERPKGSFSTLEIQRTEQGDSAMYLCASSLVSGWRNEKLFFGSGTQLSVL.

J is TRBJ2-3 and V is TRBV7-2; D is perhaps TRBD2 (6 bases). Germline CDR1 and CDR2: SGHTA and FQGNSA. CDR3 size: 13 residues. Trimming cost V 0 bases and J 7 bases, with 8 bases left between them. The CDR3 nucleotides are TGTGCCAGCAGCTTAGCGGAGGGGAATACGCAGTATTTT. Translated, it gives CASSLAEGNTQYF.

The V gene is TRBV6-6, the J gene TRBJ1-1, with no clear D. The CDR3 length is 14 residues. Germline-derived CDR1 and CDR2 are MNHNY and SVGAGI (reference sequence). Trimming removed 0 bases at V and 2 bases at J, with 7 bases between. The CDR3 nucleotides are TGTGCCAGCAGTTACTCGTGGGAAAACACTGAAGCTTTCTTT. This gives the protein CASSYSWENTEAFF.

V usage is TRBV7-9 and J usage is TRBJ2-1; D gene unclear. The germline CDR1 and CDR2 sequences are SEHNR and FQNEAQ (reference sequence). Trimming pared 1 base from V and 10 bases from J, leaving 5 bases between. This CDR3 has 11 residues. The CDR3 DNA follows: TGTGCCAGCAGCTTAGGGTTCGAGCAGTTCTTC. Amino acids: CASSLGFEQFF.

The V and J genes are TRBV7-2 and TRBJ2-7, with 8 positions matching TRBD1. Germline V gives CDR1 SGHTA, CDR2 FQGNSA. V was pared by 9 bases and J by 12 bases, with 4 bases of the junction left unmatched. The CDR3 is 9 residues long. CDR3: CARRTGWYF. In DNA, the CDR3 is TGTGCCAGACGGACAGGGTGGTACTTC.

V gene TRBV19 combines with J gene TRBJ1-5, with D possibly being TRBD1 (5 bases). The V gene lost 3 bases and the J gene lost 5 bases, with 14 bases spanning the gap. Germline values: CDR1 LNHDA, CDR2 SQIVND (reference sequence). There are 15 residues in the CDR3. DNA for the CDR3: TGTGCCAGTAGTATTGGGACTTATGGGGATCAGCCCCAGCATTTT. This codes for CASSIGTYGDQPQHF.

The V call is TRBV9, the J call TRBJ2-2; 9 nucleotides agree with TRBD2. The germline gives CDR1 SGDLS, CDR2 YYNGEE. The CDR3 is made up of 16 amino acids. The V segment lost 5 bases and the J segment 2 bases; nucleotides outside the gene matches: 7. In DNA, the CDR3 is TGTGCCAGCAGGGCAGCTAGCGGGGACAACACCGGGGAGCTGTTTTTT. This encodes CASRAASGDNTGELFF.

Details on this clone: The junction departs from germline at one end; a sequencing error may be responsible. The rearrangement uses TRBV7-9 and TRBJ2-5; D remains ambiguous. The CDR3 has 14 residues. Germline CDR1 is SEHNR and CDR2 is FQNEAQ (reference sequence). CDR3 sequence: CASSLDWGRETQYF. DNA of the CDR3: TGTGCCAGCAGTTTAGATTGGGGAAGAGAGACCCAGTACTTC.

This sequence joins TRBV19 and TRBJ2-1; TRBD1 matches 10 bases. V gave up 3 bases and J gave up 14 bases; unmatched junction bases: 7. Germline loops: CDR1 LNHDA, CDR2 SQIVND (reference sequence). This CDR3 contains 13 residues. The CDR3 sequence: CASSIGTGEAKFF. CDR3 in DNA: TGTGCCAGTAGTATTGGGACAGGGGAAGCTAAGTTCTTC.